The rows below give T cell receptor beta chains drawn from one sample of a study of shared clonotypes between healthy human individuals. Profiled with immunoSEQ multiplex PCR; TCRdb holds only in-frame clones, not every one. The sample carries roughly 2 million clones, 90% to 95% recorded once. Sequences were obtained from naive CD4+ T cells sorted from blood. All receptors derive from a man between 18 and 35 years old in good health. Each CDR3 is given without its conserved first and last residue.

V: TRBV7-2
J: TRBJ2-3
CDR3: ASSPRQTRTDTQY

V: TRBV18
J: TRBJ2-7
CDR3: ASLRGGNSYEQY

V: TRBV6-1
J: TRBJ2-7
CDR3: ASRTAGSEQY

V: TRBV7-9
J: TRBJ2-7
CDR3: ASRPWALQGISGQY

V: TRBV19
J: TRBJ2-2
CDR3: ASSRDTGELF

V: TRBV10-2
J: TRBJ1-1
CDR3: ASRVFRPRGDNTEAF

V: TRBV29-1
J: TRBJ1-1
CDR3: SARQGMNTEAF

V: TRBV5-4
J: TRBJ2-5
CDR3: ASSRGLAGEAKTQY

V: TRBV5-6
J: TRBJ1-5
CDR3: ASSWGNNQPQH

V: TRBV11-2
J: TRBJ2-1
CDR3: ASSRGAGLYNEQF

V: TRBV10-2
J: TRBJ1-6
CDR3: ASSVGFSPLH

V: TRBV27
J: TRBJ2-1
CDR3: ASRTRTPSGGAYNEQF

V: TRBV30
J: TRBJ1-2
CDR3: ACPRDFGYT

V: TRBV28
J: TRBJ2-7
CDR3: ASSLRAYEQY

V: TRBV7-2
J: TRBJ2-3
CDR3: ASSLAGTSGTPDTQY

V: TRBV28
J: TRBJ1-3
CDR3: ASSFGRNTIY

V: TRBV30
J: TRBJ1-1
CDR3: AWTGRENTEAF

V: TRBV27
J: TRBJ1-5
CDR3: ASSLSWTGNQPQH

V: TRBV9
J: TRBJ1-2
CDR3: ASSAPLDRENIYGYT

V: TRBV5-1
J: TRBJ2-1
CDR3: ASTSAGGYNEQF

V: TRBV25-1
J: TRBJ1-3
CDR3: ASSGGLLFSGNTIY

V: TRBV5-1
J: TRBJ1-6
CDR3: ASSPGSGPHNSPLH

V: TRBV7-2
J: TRBJ2-1
CDR3: ASSLYLAGDYNEQF

V: TRBV14
J: TRBJ1-2
CDR3: ASSQVGPQGVYGYT

V: TRBV2
J: TRBJ2-3
CDR3: ASSELPTPWTDLSTDTQY

V: TRBV9
J: TRBJ2-3
CDR3: ASSVGGTGLSSTDTQY

V: TRBV5-1
J: TRBJ2-7
CDR3: ASSLVRGVYEQY

V: TRBV5-1
J: TRBJ2-2
CDR3: ASTEIAGGPGELF

V: TRBV10-3
J: TRBJ2-5
CDR3: AISEGGGGREETQY

V: TRBV28
J: TRBJ1-6
CDR3: ASSTGTSSPLH

V: TRBV15
J: TRBJ2-7
CDR3: ATSRDPLAGSYEQY

V: TRBV2
J: TRBJ2-6
CDR3: ASSDRSGGYSGANVLT

V: TRBV30
J: TRBJ1-2
CDR3: AWNLGARGYT

V: TRBV6-1
J: TRBJ1-2
CDR3: ASLSWNTLDYGYT

V: TRBV28
J: TRBJ2-7
CDR3: ASSLAGATYEQY

V: TRBV6-4
J: TRBJ2-7
CDR3: ASSVGGTPY

V: TRBV6-5
J: TRBJ2-3
CDR3: ASSYTTSGTDTQY

V: TRBV6-6
J: TRBJ1-2
CDR3: ASSYSRGYGYT

V: TRBV2
J: TRBJ2-2
CDR3: ASKGSGANTGELF

V: TRBV9
J: TRBJ2-2
CDR3: ASSVLTGAGELF

V: TRBV10-3
J: TRBJ2-3
CDR3: AISPGGTDTQY

V: TRBV6-5
J: TRBJ1-1
CDR3: ASSLKGGTEAF

V: TRBV5-4
J: TRBJ2-7
CDR3: ASSRDRDYEQY

V: TRBV19
J: TRBJ2-2
CDR3: ASSIDLSTGELF

V: TRBV7-6
J: TRBJ1-1
CDR3: ASSLKWGTEAF

V: TRBV6-6
J: TRBJ2-5
CDR3: ASSDSGSRETQY

V: TRBV7-2
J: TRBJ2-2
CDR3: ASCRNYNTGELF